The clone carrying this TCR beta chain was picked up one time. This specimen belongs to a study of lymphopenia after photon versus proton radiotherapy. The method was immunoSEQ multiplex PCR; TCRdb's version includes in-frame clones alone and lacks a portion of them. This sample has under 75,000 clones; around 92% occur once, and the top ten carry about 2%. Germline lookup yields CDR1 LNHNV and CDR2 YYDKDF (reference sequence). Trimming took off 0 bases at V and 0 bases at J, with 21 bases between the two ends. The CDR3 has 21 amino acids. The sequence came from a woman between 40 and 50 years old with cholangiocarcinoma. The chain couples TRBV15 to TRBJ2-6; possible D gene TRBD2, 6 bases. The specimen comprised peripheral blood, sampled from a patient treated with photon-based radiotherapy. The CDR3 reads CATSRDLVGGAAFSGANVLTF. The CDR3 nucleotides read TGTGCCACCAGCAGAGATCTCGTAGGCGGGGCAGCTTTCTCTGGGGCCAACGTCCTGACTTTC.